The 18 T cell receptor beta chains below were found in one sample sequenced in a study of tumour-infiltrating T cells in Burkitt lymphoma. Sequencing used immunoSEQ multiplex PCR; TCRdb keeps in-frame clones, though not all of them. The repertoire holds approximately 46,000 clones, roughly 31% seen once, with 2.9% in the top ten. The sample consisted of tumor tissue. Every receptor here comes from a human donor with Burkitt lymphoma.

This chain connects TRBV4-2 to TRBJ2-1; D gene ambiguous. CDR1 is LGHNA, CDR2 YNFKEQ, per germline. V shed 0 bases and J shed 8 bases, with 5 bases lying between them. The CDR3 is 12 amino acids. Here the CDR3 reads CASSQDRYEQFF. The CDR3 bases are TGTGCCAGCAGCCAAGATCGTTATGAGCAGTTCTTC.

This clone has a handful of counts. The chain couples TRBV10-2 to TRBJ2-3, with TRBD1 matching 9 bases. V was pared by 4 bases and J by 7 bases, with 9 bases of the junction left unmatched. CDR1 and CDR2 (germline): WSHSY, SAAADI. The CDR3 sequence is 15 residues long. In DNA form, the CDR3 reads TGCGCCAGCAGTGGGGGAGGACAGGGGACCAATACGCAGTATTTT. It yields the protein CASSGGGQGTNTQYF.

Written as DNA, the CDR3 is TGTGCCAGCAGTGAACGTCTTTATAGCAATCAGCCCCAGCATTTT. Its protein is CASSERLYSNQPQHF. J is TRBJ1-5 and V is TRBV6-1; D gene ambiguous. Per the germline V gene, CDR1 is MNHNS and CDR2 is SASEGT. CDR3 length: 15 residues. The V and J ends lost 2 bases and 0 bases respectively, with 8 bases between them.

The gene calls are TRBV7-2 and TRBJ1-2; weak D call: TRBD1 (5 bases). V was cut by 5 bases and J by 3 bases, with 13 bases left in between. The CDR3 is 14 residues long. Germline assignment: CDR1 SGHTA and CDR2 FQGNSA. The chain's CDR3 is CASSLYRKDYGYTF. For the CDR3, the DNA is TGTGCCAGCAGCCTTTACAGGAAAGACTATGGCTACACCTTC. Looking up the rest from reference TRBV7-2 and TRBJ1-2 gives the full variable domain: GAGVSQSPSNKVTEKGKDVELRCDPISGHTALYWYRQSLGQGLEFLIYFQGNSAPDKSGLPSDRFSAERTGGSVSTLTIQRTQQEDSAVYLCASSLYRKDYGYTFGSGTRLTVV.

The chain recombines TRBV2 with TRBJ2-2; 9 positions agree with TRBD1. The V gene's germline CDR1 is SNHLY and CDR2 FYNNEI. There are 14 residues in the CDR3. J was trimmed by 1 base and V by 9 bases; bases with no gene match: 3. The CDR3 nucleotides read TGTGCCAGTAAGGGACAGGGGAACACCGGGGAGCTGTTTTTT. Translating gives CASKGQGNTGELFF.

This clone was found a few times. This chain joins TRBV11-1 and TRBJ1-6; 7 bases are a match to TRBD1. CDR1 is SGHAT, CDR2 FQDESV, per germline (reference sequence). The CDR3 loop spans 16 amino acids. After removal of 1 base from V and 8 bases from J, the junction contained 8 bases not matched to a gene. CDR3: CASSLDRAGGDSPLHF. CDR3 DNA: TGTGCCAGCAGCTTAGATCGGGCAGGGGGAGATTCACCCCTCCACTTT.

J is TRBJ1-1 and V is TRBV5-8; perhaps TRBD1 as D (5 bases). Trimming cost V 0 bases and J 4 bases, with 13 bases left between them. Germline CDR1 and CDR2: SGHTS and YDEGEE. The CDR3 contains 15 residues. This chain's CDR3 is CASSLAVRVGTEAFF. The DNA for the CDR3 is TGTGCCAGCAGCTTGGCCGTCAGGGTAGGCACTGAAGCTTTCTTT.

The chain employs TRBV5-4 and TRBJ1-1; 7 bases agree with TRBD1. The CDR3 has 15 residues. CDR1 is SGHNT and CDR2 is YYREEE in the germline V gene (reference sequence). J gave up 1 base and V 4 bases, and 7 bases lay outside the gene matches. The CDR3 region is CASSPRQGPNTEAFF. DNA of the CDR3: TGTGCCAGCAGCCCCCGACAGGGACCGAACACTGAAGCTTTCTTT.

J is TRBJ2-3 and V is TRBV4-1; D might be TRBD1 or TRBD2, each matching 5 bases. The CDR3 spans 16 residues. CDR1 and CDR2 (germline): MGHRA, YSYEKL. V was clipped by 3 bases and J by 4 bases, with 17 bases between them. CDR3 residues: CASSHPGTQGSDTQYF. The DNA for the CDR3 is TGCGCCAGCAGCCACCCGGGGACCCAGGGCTCAGATACGCAGTATTTT.

The gene calls are TRBV7-2 and TRBJ1-1; 7 nucleotides line up with TRBD1. V lost 0 bases, J lost 5 bases, and 6 bases stayed unmatched. CDR3 length equals 15 residues. CDR1 and CDR2 from the germline V gene are SGHTA and FQGNSA. The CDR3 DNA reads as TGTGCCAGCAGCTTAGCGACAGGGATAGGTACTGAAGCTTTCTTT. Its translation is CASSLATGIGTEAFF.

This chain connects TRBV5-8 to TRBJ2-1; 7 positions match TRBD1. Germline trimming cut 0 bases from V and 4 bases from J; bases unmatched to any gene: 4. The CDR3 loop spans 15 amino acids. Germline CDR1 is SGHTS and CDR2 is YDEGEE. The CDR3 here is CASSLGQGQYNEQFF. The DNA of the CDR3 is TGTGCCAGCAGCTTGGGACAGGGACAGTACAATGAGCAGTTCTTC.

J is TRBJ1-6 and V is TRBV6-5, with a tentative D call TRBD1 (6 bases). In germline, CDR1 is MNHEY, CDR2 SVGAGI. This CDR3 contains 13 residues. The V gene lost 5 bases and the J gene lost 10 bases, with 12 bases spanning the gap. The CDR3 sequence: CASSDRGYSPLHF. CDR3 in DNA: TGTGCCAGCAGTGATAGGGGGTACTCACCCCTCCACTTT.

V and J are TRBV29-1 and TRBJ1-1, with a possible D match to TRBD1 (6 bases). This CDR3 has 14 residues. V lost 4 bases and J 3 bases, leaving 15 bases between the germline ends. Germline V gives CDR1 SQVTM, CDR2 ANQGSEA. The DNA for the CDR3 is TGCAGCGTTGGCGAGCGGACAGTTTACACTGAAGCTTTCTTT. Translating it yields CSVGERTVYTEAFF.

A few counts support this clone. This sequence joins TRBV29-1 and TRBJ1-2; 7 bases agree with TRBD1. The germline CDR1 and CDR2 sequences are SQVTM and ANQGSEA. With 3 bases clipped from V and 9 bases from J, the junction kept 10 bases outside the gene matches. The length of the CDR3 is 13 residues. The CDR3: CSVELEDRSRYTF. The CDR3 region has the DNA TGCAGCGTTGAGCTCGAGGACAGGAGCCGCTACACCTTC.

This clone has more than one count but fewer than ten. This chain links TRBV2 with TRBJ2-7, with D hard to call. This CDR3 is 14 amino acids long. V lost 6 bases, J lost 2 bases, and 14 bases lay in between. CDR1 SNHLY and CDR2 FYNNEI come from the germline V gene. CDR3 in DNA: TGTGCCAGCAGGTCGGTTAGCACTGCCTACGAGCAGTACTTC. This sequence encodes CASRSVSTAYEQYF. The variable domain in full, completed from reference TRBV2 and TRBJ2-7, reads EPEVTQTPSHQVTQMGQEVILRCVPISNHLYFYWYRQILGQKVEFLVSFYNNEISEKSEIFDDQFSVERPDGSNFTLKIRSTKLEDSAMYFCASRSVSTAYEQYFGPGTRLTVT.

The chain couples TRBV7-2 to TRBJ2-3; no definite D call. The germline V gene has CDR1 SGHTA and CDR2 FQGNSA. Trimming removed 5 bases from V and 2 bases from J, with 11 bases in between. The CDR3 length is 14 residues. CDR3: CASSGSVNTDTQYF. The CDR3 DNA reads as TGTGCCAGCAGCGGATCGGTCAACACAGATACGCAGTATTTT.

The genes are TRBV7-8 and TRBJ2-5; 9 bases are a match to TRBD1. The J call may be mistaken, given a closer DNA end match to TRBJ2-7. CDR1 and CDR2 (germline): SGHVS, FQNEAQ. There are 15 residues in the CDR3. CDR3 loop: CASSLGTGVSYEQYF. Here the CDR3 DNA reads TGTGCCAGCAGCTTAGGGACAGGGGTGTCCTACGAGCAGTACTTC.

This clone turned up a few times. The J gene is TRBJ2-7, the V gene TRBV5-4; D not certain. Trimming cost V 4 bases and J 6 bases, with 17 bases left between them. The CDR3 spans 14 residues. Germline V gene lookup returns CDR1 SGHNT and CDR2 YYREEE (reference sequence). The CDR3 sequence is CASSADPVESEQYF. In DNA form, the CDR3 reads TGTGCCAGCAGCGCTGACCCTGTTGAATCCGAGCAGTACTTC.